The rows below give T cell receptor beta chains drawn from one sample of a study of cytomegalovirus exposure and HLA in healthy donors. Profiled with immunoSEQ multiplex PCR; TCRdb holds only in-frame clones, not every one. The sample has 50,000 or so clones; 90% to 95% are singletons. Sequencing used PBMCs. Receptors were obtained from a young man in good health and CMV-seronegative. The conserved cysteine and the conserved F or W are not part of the CDR3 here. A D gene is named only where the DNA matches it firmly.

>TRBJ2-3|-|TRBV6-5
ASSYAQDTDTQY
>TRBJ1-2|TRBD1|TRBV19
ASKVTGTGIFYGYT
>TRBJ2-7|-|TRBV6-1
ASRVDSISYEQY
>TRBJ2-3|TRBD2|TRBV11-2
ASSQLAGGGTDTQY
>TRBJ1-3|-|TRBV11-2
ASSPVSSPNTIY
>TRBJ1-2|-|TRBV7-8
ASSLSGQGYT
>TRBJ1-5|-|TRBV6-5
ASSPVGGNQPQH
>TRBJ1-2|TRBD1|TRBV28
ASSGRQGDNYGYT
>TRBJ2-7|TRBD2|TRBV28
ASSLWSGEGRTYEQY
>TRBJ2-3|TRBD2|TRBV11-2
ASSSQATSGRLITDTQY
>TRBJ2-2|TRBD1|TRBV4-3
ASSQENRGVSGELF
>TRBJ2-1|-|TRBV5-6
ASSPRGSYNEQF